What follows are 7 T cell receptor beta chains derived from one specimen sequenced in a study of T cell responses to AZD1222 COVID-19 vaccine. Data came from immunoSEQ multiplex PCR; TCRdb stores just in-frame clones and leaves some out. The sample contains about 82,000 clones, about 80% of which appear only once. This specimen was peripheral blood, taken 28 days after the second AZD1222 dose. The source is an adult who received the AZD1222 COVID-19 vaccine.

This chain links TRBV7-3 with TRBJ2-3; 9 nucleotides agree with TRBD2. Germline CDR1 SGHTA, CDR2 FQGTGA. The length of the CDR3 is 16 residues. Unmatched junction bases numbered 8, after V lost 5 bases and J lost 2 bases. CDR3 region: CASSPIAGAYTDTQYF. Here the CDR3 DNA reads TGTGCCAGCAGCCCCATAGCGGGGGCGTACACAGATACGCAGTATTTT. The complete variable domain, with remaining parts taken from reference TRBV7-3 and TRBJ2-3, reads GAGVSQTPSNKVTEKGKYVELRCDPISGHTALYWYRQSLGQGPEFLIYFQGTGAADDSGLPNDRFFAVRPEGSVSTLKIQRTERGDSAVYLCASSPIAGAYTDTQYFGPGTRLTVL.

The CDR3 here is CASSQEGLVTNEQFF. CDR3 coding DNA: TGTGCCAGCAGTCAGGAGGGACTAGTGACGAATGAGCAGTTCTTC. The chain combines TRBV6-2 or TRBV6-3 with TRBJ2-1; 8 nucleotides match TRBD2. There are 15 residues in the CDR3. In germline, CDR1 is MNHEY, CDR2 SVGEGT. Trimming removed 5 bases from V and 7 bases from J; junction bases left unmatched: 10.

The chain recombines TRBV14 with TRBJ1-1, with D perhaps TRBD1 (5 bases). V gave up 0 bases and J gave up 0 bases, with 8 bases separating them. This CDR3 is 15 amino acids long. From germline, CDR1 is SGHDN and CDR2 FVKESK. The CDR3 coding sequence is TGTGCCAGCAGCCAAGAGGGGCATTTGAACACTGAAGCTTTCTTT. This gives the protein CASSQEGHLNTEAFF.

The chain employs TRBV30 and TRBJ2-7; 7 positions agree with TRBD1. This CDR3 comprises 13 residues. Trimming cost V 2 bases and J 3 bases; bases outside gene matches: 4. The V gene's germline CDR1 is GTSNPN and CDR2 SVGIG (reference sequence). The CDR3, as DNA: TGTGCCTGGAGTTTGGGACAGCGCTACGAGCAGTACTTC. Its protein product is CAWSLGQRYEQYF.

The chain links TRBV7-2 to TRBJ1-2; 7 positions agree with TRBD1. In germline, CDR1 is SGHTA, CDR2 FQGNSA. V lost 4 bases to trimming and J lost 3 bases; unmatched junction nucleotides: 14. The CDR3 spans 17 residues. CDR3 in DNA: TGTGCCAGCAGCTCCCAGACAGGGTTACTAAACCACTATGGCTACACCTTC. This encodes CASSSQTGLLNHYGYTF.

This rearrangement joins TRBV27 to TRBJ1-2, with 9 bases that match TRBD1. Unmatched junction bases numbered 9, after V lost 8 bases and J lost 5 bases. Germline assignment: CDR1 MNHEY and CDR2 SMNVEV (reference sequence). The CDR3 sequence is 14 residues long. The CDR3 loop is CASRSTGTGYGYTF. CDR3 in DNA: TGTGCCAGCCGATCAACCGGGACAGGGTATGGCTACACCTTC.

The rearrangement uses TRBV19 and TRBJ2-1; 8 bases fit TRBD1. Looked up from germline, CDR1 is LNHDA and CDR2 is SQIVND (reference sequence). With 6 bases clipped from V and 2 bases from J, the junction kept 6 bases outside the gene matches. The CDR3 consists of 15 residues. DNA of the CDR3: TGTGCCAGTAGCCGCTGGACAGGGACCTACAATGAGCAGTTCTTC. As protein: CASSRWTGTYNEQFF.